A single T cell receptor beta chain is shown here with its context. Its antigen is as yet unknown. The data were taken from a study of cytomegalovirus exposure and HLA in healthy donors. Looking at the study overall: The platform used for the 120 or so validation repertoires matched that of the 600 to 800 first-cohort repertoires, a later analysis reported. Study-wide results and caveats: Some TCR beta chains (more than 150 of them) were listed as cytomegalovirus-associated.

The V gene end was trimmed by 6 bases and the J gene end by 6 bases; junction bases not matched to a gene: 3. This CDR3 has 13 amino acids. Germline V gene sequence: CDR1 MNHNS, CDR2 SASEGT. Only in-frame clones appear in the TCRdb table, and some are missing; sequencing was by immunoSEQ multiplex PCR. The top ten hold 1% to 1.5% of the sample, which has about 240,000 clones, 86% seen once. The receptor's source is a woman in her 30s in good health and CMV-seropositive. The sequenced material came from PBMCs. V is TRBV6-1 and J is TRBJ1-5; TRBD1 matches at 9 bases. CDR3 in amino acids: CASRRQGVQPQHF. The DNA for the CDR3 is TGTGCCAGCAGAAGACAGGGGGTTCAGCCCCAGCATTTT.